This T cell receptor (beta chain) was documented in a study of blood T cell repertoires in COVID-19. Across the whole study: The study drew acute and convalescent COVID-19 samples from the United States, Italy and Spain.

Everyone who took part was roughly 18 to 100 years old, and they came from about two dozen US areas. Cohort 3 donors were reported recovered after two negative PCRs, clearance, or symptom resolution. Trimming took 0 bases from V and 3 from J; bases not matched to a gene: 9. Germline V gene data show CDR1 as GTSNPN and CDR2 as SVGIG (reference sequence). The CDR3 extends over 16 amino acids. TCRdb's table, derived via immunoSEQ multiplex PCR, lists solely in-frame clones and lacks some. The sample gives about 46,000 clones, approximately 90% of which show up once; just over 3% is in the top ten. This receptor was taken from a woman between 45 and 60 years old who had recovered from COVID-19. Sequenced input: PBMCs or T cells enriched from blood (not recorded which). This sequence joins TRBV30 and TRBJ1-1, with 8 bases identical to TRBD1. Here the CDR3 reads CAWSVRTGTGDTEAFF. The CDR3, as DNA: TGTGCCTGGAGTGTTCGGACCGGGACAGGCGACACTGAAGCTTTCTTT.